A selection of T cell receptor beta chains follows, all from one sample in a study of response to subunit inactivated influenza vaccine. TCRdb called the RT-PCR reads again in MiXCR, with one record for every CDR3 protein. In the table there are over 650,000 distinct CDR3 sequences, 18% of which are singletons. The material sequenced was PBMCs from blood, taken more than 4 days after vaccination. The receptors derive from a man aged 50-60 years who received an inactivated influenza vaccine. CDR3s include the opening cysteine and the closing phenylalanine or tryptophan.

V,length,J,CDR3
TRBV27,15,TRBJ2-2,CASKKDRPNTGELFF
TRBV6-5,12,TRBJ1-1,CASSYYRGEAFF
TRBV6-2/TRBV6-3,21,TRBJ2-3,CASSYPGQGTSGRLSTDTQYF
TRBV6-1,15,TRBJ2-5,CASFVRGREEETQYF
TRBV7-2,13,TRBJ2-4,CASSLDGGNIQYF
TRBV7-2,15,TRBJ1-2,CASRLRTATNYGYTF
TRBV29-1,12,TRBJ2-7,CSGSRGPYEQYF
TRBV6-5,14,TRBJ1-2,CASRLGGADYGYTF
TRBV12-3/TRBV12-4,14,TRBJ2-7,CASSRGLQIHRQYF
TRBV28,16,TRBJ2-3,CASSSSTSTGTDTQYF
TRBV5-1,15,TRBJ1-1,CASSLEIGSSGEAFF
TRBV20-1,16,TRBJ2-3,CSAEGLAGVITDTQYF
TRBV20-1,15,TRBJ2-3,CSARMTSGVADTQYF
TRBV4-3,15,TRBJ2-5,CASSQVQENQETQYF
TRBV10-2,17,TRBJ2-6,CASSDSTFRSGANVLTF
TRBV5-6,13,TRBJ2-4,CASSLREGGVQYF
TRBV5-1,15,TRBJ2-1,CASSLGASGRDEQFF